The sequence of this TCR beta chain was determined in a study of blood T cells in healthy people across ages. General study results and limits: PBMCs that were unsorted prevented a conclusive naive versus antigen-experienced comparison.

Losses at the gene ends were 6 bases for V and 4 bases for J; bases not matched to a gene: 6. Germline CDR1 is DFQATT and CDR2 is SNEGSKA (reference sequence). This CDR3 has 14 amino acids. A second 7 to 11 cycle PCR used barcoded and J-beta primers. TCRdb itself ran the 5' RACE reads through MiXCR, one entry per CDR3 protein. The sample lists some 800,000 distinct CDR3 sequences, approximately 48% occurring once. Roughly 10 milliliters was the volume of peripheral blood drawn from each donor. Isolating PBMCs gave at least 6 million of these cells per sample. For this clonotype: The antigen remains unidentified.

The sample was blood. This clonotype was obtained from a man aged 55 to 70 in good health. This chain links TRBV20-1 with TRBJ2-1; 10 bases line up with TRBD2. The CDR3 reads CSALAGGRYNEQFF. The CDR3 region has the DNA TGCAGTGCCTTAGCGGGGGGCCGTTACAATGAGCAGTTCTTC.